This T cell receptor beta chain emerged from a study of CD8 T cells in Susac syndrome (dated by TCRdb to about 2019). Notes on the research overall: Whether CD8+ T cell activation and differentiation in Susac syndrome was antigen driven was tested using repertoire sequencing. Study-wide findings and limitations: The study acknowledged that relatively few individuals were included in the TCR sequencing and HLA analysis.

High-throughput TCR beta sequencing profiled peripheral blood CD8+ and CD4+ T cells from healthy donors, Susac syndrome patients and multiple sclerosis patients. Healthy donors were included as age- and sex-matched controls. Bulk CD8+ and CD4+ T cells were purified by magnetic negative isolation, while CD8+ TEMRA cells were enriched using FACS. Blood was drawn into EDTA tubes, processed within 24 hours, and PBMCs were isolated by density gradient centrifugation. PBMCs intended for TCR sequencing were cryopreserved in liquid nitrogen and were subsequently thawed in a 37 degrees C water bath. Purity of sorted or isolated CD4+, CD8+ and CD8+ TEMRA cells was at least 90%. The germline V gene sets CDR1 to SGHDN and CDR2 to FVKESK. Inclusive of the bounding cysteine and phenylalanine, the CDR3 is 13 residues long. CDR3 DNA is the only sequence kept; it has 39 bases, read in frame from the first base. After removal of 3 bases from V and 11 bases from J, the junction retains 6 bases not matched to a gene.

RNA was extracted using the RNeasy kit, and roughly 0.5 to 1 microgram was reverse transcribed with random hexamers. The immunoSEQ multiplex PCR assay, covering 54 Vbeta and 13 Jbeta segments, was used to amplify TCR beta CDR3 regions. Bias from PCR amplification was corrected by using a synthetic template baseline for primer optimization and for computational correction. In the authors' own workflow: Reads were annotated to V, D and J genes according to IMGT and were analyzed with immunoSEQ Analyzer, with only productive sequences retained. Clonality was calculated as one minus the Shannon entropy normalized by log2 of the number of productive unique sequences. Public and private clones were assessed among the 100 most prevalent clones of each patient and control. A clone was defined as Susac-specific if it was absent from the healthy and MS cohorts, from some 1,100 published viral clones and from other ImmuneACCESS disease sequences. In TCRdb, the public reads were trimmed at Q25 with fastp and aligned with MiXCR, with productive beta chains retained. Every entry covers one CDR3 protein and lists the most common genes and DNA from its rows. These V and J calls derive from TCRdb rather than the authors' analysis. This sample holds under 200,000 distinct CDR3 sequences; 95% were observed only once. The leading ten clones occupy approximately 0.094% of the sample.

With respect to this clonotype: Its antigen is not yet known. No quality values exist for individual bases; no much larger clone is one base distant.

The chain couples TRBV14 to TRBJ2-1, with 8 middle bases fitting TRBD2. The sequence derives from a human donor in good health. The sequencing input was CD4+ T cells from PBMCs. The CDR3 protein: CASSQMGLEKQFF. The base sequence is TGTGCCAGCAGCCAGATGGGACTAGAGAAGCAGTTCTTC. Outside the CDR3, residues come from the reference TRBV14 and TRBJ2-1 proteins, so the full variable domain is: EAGVTQFPSHSVIEKGQTVTLRCDPISGHDNLYWYRRVMGKEIKFLLHFVKESKQDESGMPNNRFLAERTGGTYSTLKVQPAELEDSGVYFCASSQMGLEKQFFGPGTRLTVL.